One sample yielded the 17 T cell receptor beta chains listed below, sequenced in a study of blood T cell repertoires in COVID-19. Sequencing used immunoSEQ multiplex PCR; TCRdb keeps in-frame clones, though not all of them. The sample has approximately 100,000 clones, 65% to 85% seen once. The sample was peripheral blood. Receptors were obtained from a man aged 55 to 70 with acute or convalescent COVID-19.

The chain uses TRBV20-1 and TRBJ2-5, with 7 bases aligning to TRBD2. The CDR3 consists of 14 residues. CDR1 and CDR2 from the germline V gene are DFQATT and SNEGSKA (reference sequence). The junction had 6 bases not matched to a gene; V was cut back by 3 bases and J by 2 bases. The CDR3 protein is CSASRLAVQETQYF. CDR3 DNA: TGCAGTGCTAGTAGGCTAGCGGTACAAGAGACCCAGTACTTC.

This chain uses TRBV6-5 with TRBJ1-2; D remains ambiguous. The CDR3 runs 13 residues. Trimming left V 2 bases short and J 8 bases short, with 12 bases between. In germline, CDR1 is MNHEY, CDR2 SVGAGI. The CDR3 sequence: CASSYDGFLGYTF. The DNA of the CDR3 is TGTGCCAGCAGTTACGACGGGTTTTTGGGCTACACCTTC.

There are a few counts of this clone. The chain joins TRBV2 to TRBJ1-5, with D hard to call. This CDR3 is 14 amino acids long. The germline V and J ends were trimmed by 0 bases and 2 bases, with 5 bases remaining between them. Germline-derived CDR1 and CDR2 are SNHLY and FYNNEI. The DNA of the CDR3 is TGTGCCAGCAGTGAAGCGCGGGGCAATCAGCCCCAGCATTTT. The encoded protein is CASSEARGNQPQHF.

J is TRBJ2-1 and V is TRBV28; 9 bases align to TRBD1. The germline V gene encodes CDR1 MDHEN and CDR2 SYDVKM. With 6 bases clipped from V and 8 bases from J, the junction kept 17 bases outside the gene matches. The CDR3 is made up of 17 amino acids. DNA of the CDR3: TGTGCCAGCAGCCCAGGGGGGGGACAGGGTAAACTGGATGAGCAGTTCTTC. It specifies CASSPGGGQGKLDEQFF. The full variable domain, with the rest looked up from reference TRBV28 and TRBJ2-1, is DVKVTQSSRYLVKRTGEKVFLECVQDMDHENMFWYRQDPGLGLRLIYFSYDVKMKEKGDIPEGYSVSREKKERFSLILESASTNQTSMYLCASSPGGGQGKLDEQFFGPGTRLTVL.

Of note for this clone: The sample has other DNA sequences that encode this CDR3 too. V usage is TRBV7-2 and J usage is TRBJ2-7; 9 bases line up with TRBD1. The V and J ends lost 4 bases and 0 bases, in that order; junction bases with no gene match: 1. Looked up from germline, CDR1 is SGHTA and CDR2 is FQGNSA. CDR3 length: 14 residues. Here the CDR3 reads CASSSDRGSYEQYF. The CDR3 nucleotides are TGTGCCAGCAGCTCGGACAGGGGCTCCTACGAGCAGTACTTC. The variable domain in full, completed from reference TRBV7-2 and TRBJ2-7, reads GAGVSQSPSNKVTEKGKDVELRCDPISGHTALYWYRQSLGQGLEFLIYFQGNSAPDKSGLPSDRFSAERTGGSVSTLTIQRTQQEDSAVYLCASSSDRGSYEQYFGPGTRLTVT.

This sequence joins TRBV29-1 and TRBJ2-5, with 7 bases fitting TRBD1. CDR3 length: 13 residues. V lost 7 bases, J lost 3 bases, and 8 bases stayed unmatched. CDR1 and CDR2 from the germline V gene are SQVTM and ANQGSEA. The CDR3 region is CSAETGSEETQYF. The CDR3 bases are TGCAGCGCCGAGACAGGGTCGGAAGAGACCCAGTACTTC.

The chain links TRBV7-2 to TRBJ1-2; the match to TRBD1 covers 9 bases. V dropped 5 bases and J dropped 7; count of bases not matched to a gene: 20. Germline-derived CDR1 and CDR2 are SGHTA and FQGNSA. This CDR3 is 18 amino acids long. This chain's CDR3 is CASSLSTSMGQGSVGYTF. The CDR3 DNA follows: TGTGCCAGCAGCCTCAGTACGTCCATGGGACAGGGATCCGTTGGCTACACCTTC.

The chain employs TRBV18 and TRBJ1-6, with a tentative D call TRBD1 (5 bases). The CDR3 has 14 residues. The V gene's germline CDR1 is KGHSH and CDR2 LQKENI. Trimming took 3 bases from V and 7 from J, leaving 10 bases between them. CDR3 sequence: CASSPQGSNSPLHF. In DNA form, the CDR3 reads TGTGCCAGCTCACCTCAGGGTTCCAATTCACCCCTCCACTTT.

The chain recombines TRBV24-1 with TRBJ2-5, with 7 nucleotides matching TRBD1. The CDR3 is made up of 15 amino acids. The junction had 7 bases not matched to a gene; V was cut back by 3 bases and J by 4 bases. CDR1 and CDR2 (germline): KGHDR, SFDVKD. The CDR3 loop reads CATSDPRDSGETQYF. CDR3 DNA sequence: TGTGCCACCAGTGATCCCCGGGACAGCGGAGAGACCCAGTACTTC.

The rearrangement links TRBV4-3 to TRBJ1-1; D uncertain. Per germline, CDR1 LGHNA and CDR2 YSLEER. Trimming removed 1 base at V and 11 bases at J, with 14 bases between. The CDR3 has 13 amino acids. CDR3 DNA sequence: TGCGCCAGCAGCCAAGCGAGGATGGATAAGGCTTTCTTT. This codes for CASSQARMDKAFF.

This chain connects TRBV6-5 to TRBJ1-6; D may be TRBD1 (5 bases). The CDR3 loop spans 14 amino acids. The V and J ends lost 3 bases and 13 bases respectively, with 16 bases between them. The V gene's germline CDR1 is MNHEY and CDR2 SVGAGI. The CDR3 reads CASSYRSGKDPLHF. CDR3 DNA sequence: TGTGCCAGCAGTTATCGGTCAGGGAAAGATCCCCTCCACTTT.

V gene TRBV5-1 combines with J gene TRBJ2-2, with TRBD2 matching 13 bases. CDR3 length: 17 amino acids. The germline V gene has CDR1 SGHRS and CDR2 YFSETQ. V gave up 5 bases and J gave up 7 bases; unmatched junction bases: 11. The DNA for the CDR3 is TGCGCCAGCAGATCCACTAGCGGGAGGGCCGTTGACGGGGAGCTGTTTTTT. Translation gives CASRSTSGRAVDGELFF.

The rearrangement links TRBV15 to TRBJ2-7; 9 positions match TRBD1. Germline CDR1 and CDR2: LNHNV and YYDKDF (reference sequence). After removal of 0 bases from V and 4 bases from J, the junction contained 4 bases not matched to a gene. This CDR3 is 15 amino acids long. The CDR3 sequence is CATSRDGTGNYEQYF. The CDR3 nucleotides are TGTGCCACCAGCAGAGACGGGACAGGGAATTACGAGCAGTACTTC.

The genes are TRBV11-2 and TRBJ1-5, with D uncertain. The CDR3 has 14 residues. Germline V gene lookup returns CDR1 SGHAT and CDR2 FQNNGV. Trimming pared 5 bases from V and 0 bases from J, leaving 8 bases between. Here the CDR3 DNA reads TGTGCCAGCAGCCCCCGGGGTAGCAATCAGCCCCAGCATTTT. It encodes CASSPRGSNQPQHF.

This rearrangement joins TRBV28 to TRBJ1-5, with 9 bases matching TRBD1. The V segment lost 1 base and the J segment 0 bases; nucleotides outside the gene matches: 10. This CDR3 contains 19 residues. Germline V CDR1 and CDR2: MDHEN, SYDVKM. This CDR3 is CASSLFPRDRDNSNQPQHF. CDR3 nucleotide sequence: TGTGCCAGCAGTTTATTCCCCCGGGACAGGGATAATAGCAATCAGCCCCAGCATTTT.

The genes are TRBV4-3 and TRBJ1-6; D not certain. V shed 0 bases and J shed 9 bases, with 12 bases lying between them. CDR1 and CDR2 from the germline V gene are LGHNA and YSLEER. There are 15 residues in the CDR3. The CDR3 DNA reads as TGCGCCAGCAGCCAAGATCGGGGTACGGGTTCACCCCTCCACTTT. The encoded protein is CASSQDRGTGSPLHF.

V usage is TRBV27 and J usage is TRBJ1-2, with D tentatively TRBD1 (5 bases). V shed 6 bases and J shed 2 bases, with 13 bases lying between them. From germline, CDR1 is MNHEY and CDR2 SMNVEV (reference sequence). The CDR3 has 14 amino acids. This CDR3 is CASRLRGSNYGYTF. The CDR3 DNA sequence: TGTGCCAGCAGGCTACGGGGGTCGAACTATGGCTACACCTTC.